This T cell receptor (beta chain) was observed in a study of T and B cells in COVID-19 patients. About the study: COVID-19 patients gave peripheral blood either during active infection or after recovery. Findings and limits, study-wide: Patients with COVID-19 reportedly showed strongly skewed T cell receptor beta variable and joining gene usage.

A word on this clonotype: Its antigen is not identified.

From blood, about 240-500 ng of genomic DNA served as TRB template. TRB rearrangements were amplified by multiplex PCR with BIOMED2 TRB-A/B primers. TCRdb analysed the multiplex PCR reads with MiXCR anew, one entry per CDR3 protein. The sample consists of approximately 17,000 distinct CDR3 sequences, 25% to 35% of them appearing once. The material sequenced was blood. This sequence originates from a human donor who had recovered from COVID-19.

The CDR3: CATSGSFTGELFF. CDR3 DNA sequence: TGTGCCACCAGTGGAAGTTTCACCGGGGAGCTGTTTTTT. J is TRBJ2-2 and V is TRBV24-1, with D uncertain. There are 13 residues in the CDR3. The germline V gene encodes CDR1 KGHDR and CDR2 SFDVKD. Trimming removed 5 bases from V and 4 bases from J, with 7 bases in between.